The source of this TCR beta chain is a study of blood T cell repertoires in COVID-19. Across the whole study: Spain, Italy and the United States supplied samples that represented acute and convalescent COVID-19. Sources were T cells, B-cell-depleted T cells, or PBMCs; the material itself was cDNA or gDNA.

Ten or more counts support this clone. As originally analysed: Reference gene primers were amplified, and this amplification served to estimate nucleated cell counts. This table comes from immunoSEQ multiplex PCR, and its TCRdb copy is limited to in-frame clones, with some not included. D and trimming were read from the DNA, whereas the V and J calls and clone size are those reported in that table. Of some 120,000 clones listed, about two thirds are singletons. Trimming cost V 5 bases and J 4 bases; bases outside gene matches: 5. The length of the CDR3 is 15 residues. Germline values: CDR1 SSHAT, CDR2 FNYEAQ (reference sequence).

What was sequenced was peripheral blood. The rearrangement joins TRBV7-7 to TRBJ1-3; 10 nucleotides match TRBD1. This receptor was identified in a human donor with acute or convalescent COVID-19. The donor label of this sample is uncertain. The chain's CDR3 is CASSATGGPGNTIYF. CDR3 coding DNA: TGTGCCAGCAGCGCGACAGGGGGCCCGGGAAACACCATATATTTT.